A selection of T cell receptor beta chains follows, all from one sample in a study of blood T cell repertoires in COVID-19. Clones were sequenced by immunoSEQ multiplex PCR, and TCRdb holds only the in-frame ones, with some missing. The data contain roughly 150,000 clones, 75% to 90% of them singletons. The sequenced sample consisted of PBMCs or T cells enriched from blood (not recorded which). These receptors all stem from a man aged 65 to 79 who had been exposed to COVID-19. Both conserved end residues are part of each CDR3. Fields, in order: V gene, D gene, clone size, J gene, CDR3 DNA, CDR3 protein. A D gene is named only where the DNA matches it firmly. Size values are once, few and many counts, or a class for expanded clones, and some rows have none.

v_gene: TRBV7-9
d_gene: .
abundance: .
j_gene: TRBJ1-1
CDR3nt: TGTGCCAGCAGCTTAGGTTCTCAGGGGATGGGAGCTTTCTTT
CDR3aa: CASSLGSQGMGAFF

v_gene: TRBV27
d_gene: .
abundance: .
j_gene: TRBJ2-1
CDR3nt: TGTGCCAGCAGCCCGGTAAGAACTATACTTTACAATGAGCAGTTCTTC
CDR3aa: CASSPVRTILYNEQFF

v_gene: TRBV30
d_gene: TRBD1
abundance: .
j_gene: TRBJ1-6
CDR3nt: TGTGCCTGGGACAGGGCTAATTCACCCCTCCACTTT
CDR3aa: CAWDRANSPLHF

v_gene: TRBV19
d_gene: TRBD1
abundance: few
j_gene: TRBJ1-2
CDR3nt: TGTGCCAGTAGTGATACAGGGGGCGCAGGCTATGGCTACACCTTC
CDR3aa: CASSDTGGAGYGYTF

v_gene: TRBV7-2
d_gene: .
abundance: .
j_gene: TRBJ1-5
CDR3nt: TGTGCCAGCAGCCTAGGGAGGGCGCCTGAGCCCCAGCATTTT
CDR3aa: CASSLGRAPEPQHF

v_gene: TRBV2
d_gene: TRBD1
abundance: few
j_gene: TRBJ1-2
CDR3nt: TGTGCCAGCAGTGAAGAAACAGGGGGCGCGGGCTACACCTTC
CDR3aa: CASSEETGGAGYTF

v_gene: TRBV19
d_gene: TRBD1
abundance: .
j_gene: TRBJ1-2
CDR3nt: TGTGCCAGTAGCCTGGGGGCAGGGGGAAGGGGCTACACCTTC
CDR3aa: CASSLGAGGRGYTF

v_gene: TRBV6-5
d_gene: .
abundance: .
j_gene: TRBJ1-1
CDR3nt: TGTGCCAGCAGTTACTCGGGACAACAGAACACTGAAGCTTTCTTT
CDR3aa: CASSYSGQQNTEAFF

v_gene: TRBV7-9
d_gene: .
abundance: many
j_gene: TRBJ2-1
CDR3nt: TGTGCCAGCAGCTTAGCCGCGGGGAACCGGAGGCAGTTCTTC
CDR3aa: CASSLAAGNRRQFF

v_gene: TRBV7-6
d_gene: TRBD1
abundance: many
j_gene: TRBJ1-2
CDR3nt: TGTGCCAGCAGCGCGATGCCGGGACAGGTGCATGGCTACACCTTC
CDR3aa: CASSAMPGQVHGYTF

v_gene: TRBV29-1
d_gene: .
abundance: once
j_gene: TRBJ1-1
CDR3nt: TGCAGCGCTCAGACAGTGAACACTGAAGCTTTCTTT
CDR3aa: CSAQTVNTEAFF

v_gene: TRBV30
d_gene: .
abundance: once
j_gene: TRBJ1-1
CDR3nt: TGTGCCTTGACAGTGAACACTGAAGCTTTCTTT
CDR3aa: CALTVNTEAFF

v_gene: TRBV7-8
d_gene: TRBD1
abundance: few
j_gene: TRBJ2-5
CDR3nt: TGTGCCAGCAGCCGGGGACAGCAAGAGACCCAGTACTTC
CDR3aa: CASSRGQQETQYF

v_gene: TRBV7-2
d_gene: .
abundance: .
j_gene: TRBJ2-3
CDR3nt: TGTGCCAGCAGCTTAGAAGGGAGGGACAGGTCTAAAGATACGCAGTATTTT
CDR3aa: CASSLEGRDRSKDTQYF

v_gene: TRBV30
d_gene: .
abundance: once
j_gene: TRBJ1-2
CDR3nt: TGTGCCTGGAGCCCTGAGGTCCGGAGTGGCTACACCTTC
CDR3aa: CAWSPEVRSGYTF

v_gene: TRBV28
d_gene: .
abundance: .
j_gene: TRBJ2-1
CDR3nt: TGTGCCAGCATTGAGGGCGGTAGCTCCTACAATGAGCAGTTCTTC
CDR3aa: CASIEGGSSYNEQFF

v_gene: TRBV19
d_gene: TRBD1
abundance: .
j_gene: TRBJ2-5
CDR3nt: TGTGCCAGTAGTAAGGGACAGTCTCAAGAGACCCAGTACTTC
CDR3aa: CASSKGQSQETQYF

v_gene: TRBV5-1
d_gene: TRBD2
abundance: .
j_gene: TRBJ2-4
CDR3nt: TGCGCCAGCAGCCCAGGACTAGCGGGGGTGGGCATTCAGTACTTC
CDR3aa: CASSPGLAGVGIQYF

v_gene: TRBV3-1/TRBV3-2
d_gene: .
abundance: .
j_gene: TRBJ2-2
CDR3nt: TGTGCCAGCAGCCAAGTACAGGGCGGCGGGGAGCTGTTTTTT
CDR3aa: CASSQVQGGGELFF

v_gene: TRBV7-9
d_gene: TRBD1
abundance: once
j_gene: TRBJ1-6
CDR3nt: TGTGCCAGCAGCATTACCCGGGACAGTAGTACTTCACCCCTCCACTTT
CDR3aa: CASSITRDSSTSPLHF

v_gene: TRBV7-9
d_gene: .
abundance: .
j_gene: TRBJ2-2
CDR3nt: TGTGCCAGCAGCTCTCGACAGTCTTACACCGGGGAGCTGTTTTTT
CDR3aa: CASSSRQSYTGELFF

v_gene: TRBV24-1
d_gene: .
abundance: .
j_gene: TRBJ1-2
CDR3nt: TGTGCCACCAGTGACTCAGGATTGACCTATGGCTACACCTTC
CDR3aa: CATSDSGLTYGYTF

v_gene: TRBV5-5
d_gene: .
abundance: .
j_gene: TRBJ2-7
CDR3nt: TGTGCCAGCAGCTTCTGGACGGAGGGGTACGAGCAGTACTTC
CDR3aa: CASSFWTEGYEQYF

v_gene: TRBV3-1/TRBV3-2
d_gene: TRBD1
abundance: .
j_gene: TRBJ1-1
CDR3nt: TGTGCCAGCAGCCAAGGGACAGGGGTCCCGAACACTGAAGCTTTCTTT
CDR3aa: CASSQGTGVPNTEAFF

v_gene: TRBV7-8
d_gene: TRBD1
abundance: .
j_gene: TRBJ1-2
CDR3nt: TGTGCCAGCAGCCTAGGACAGGACCCCCGGAGGAACTTC
CDR3aa: CASSLGQDPRRNF

v_gene: TRBV19
d_gene: .
abundance: once
j_gene: TRBJ2-3
CDR3nt: TGTGCCAGTAGTTGGGCCCTCCACACAGATACGCAGTATTTT
CDR3aa: CASSWALHTDTQYF

v_gene: TRBV29-1
d_gene: .
abundance: .
j_gene: TRBJ1-1
CDR3nt: TGCAGCGTTGCTGAGGGGATTCGGGGGACTGAAGCTTTCTTT
CDR3aa: CSVAEGIRGTEAFF

v_gene: TRBV14
d_gene: .
abundance: .
j_gene: TRBJ2-5
CDR3nt: TGTGCCAGCAGCCCAGGACGGGGTCTCGAGACCCAGTACTTC
CDR3aa: CASSPGRGLETQYF

v_gene: TRBV28
d_gene: .
abundance: .
j_gene: TRBJ1-4
CDR3nt: TGTGCCAGCAGTTTTAGTAGACTTAATGAAAAACTGTTTTTT
CDR3aa: CASSFSRLNEKLFF

v_gene: TRBV5-1
d_gene: TRBD1
abundance: .
j_gene: TRBJ1-3
CDR3nt: TGCGCCAGCAGCCCGATTGGGACAGGCCCCTCTGGAAACACCATATATTTT
CDR3aa: CASSPIGTGPSGNTIYF

v_gene: TRBV28
d_gene: TRBD1
abundance: .
j_gene: TRBJ1-2
CDR3nt: TGTGCCAGCAGCCTCTGGGACAGGGGATATGGCTACACCTTC
CDR3aa: CASSLWDRGYGYTF

v_gene: TRBV28
d_gene: .
abundance: .
j_gene: TRBJ1-1
CDR3nt: TGTGCCAGCAGTTTCGCGGGGTTGAACACTGAAGCTTTCTTT
CDR3aa: CASSFAGLNTEAFF

v_gene: TRBV7-8
d_gene: TRBD1
abundance: .
j_gene: TRBJ2-1
CDR3nt: TGTGCCAGCAGCCGAGACAGGGTCCCCAACAATGAGCAGTTCTTC
CDR3aa: CASSRDRVPNNEQFF

v_gene: TRBV27
d_gene: TRBD2
abundance: .
j_gene: TRBJ2-7
CDR3nt: TGTGCCAGCAGTTCGGGACTAGCGGCAGGCGAGCAGTACTTC
CDR3aa: CASSSGLAAGEQYF

v_gene: TRBV4-3
d_gene: TRBD1
abundance: .
j_gene: TRBJ1-2
CDR3nt: TGCGCCAGCAGCCAAGGGGACAGGGTGGGGTATGGCTACACCTTC
CDR3aa: CASSQGDRVGYGYTF

v_gene: TRBV9
d_gene: TRBD1
abundance: .
j_gene: TRBJ2-2
CDR3nt: TGTGCCAGCAGCGGGACAGGGGGGCCCGGGGAGCTGTTTTTT
CDR3aa: CASSGTGGPGELFF

v_gene: TRBV24-1
d_gene: TRBD1
abundance: once
j_gene: TRBJ2-1
CDR3nt: TGTGCCACCAGTGATTCCACGGGACAGGGGGCTGTAAATGAGCAGTTCTTC
CDR3aa: CATSDSTGQGAVNEQFF

v_gene: TRBV4-3
d_gene: .
abundance: .
j_gene: TRBJ1-5
CDR3nt: TGCGCCAGCAGCCAAGTAACCGGGAGCAATCAGCCCCAGCATTTT
CDR3aa: CASSQVTGSNQPQHF

v_gene: TRBV20-1
d_gene: .
abundance: .
j_gene: TRBJ1-2
CDR3nt: TGCAGTGGGGAGAGGGTAGTGGGCTACACCTTC
CDR3aa: CSGERVVGYTF

v_gene: TRBV6-2/TRBV6-3
d_gene: .
abundance: .
j_gene: TRBJ1-1
CDR3nt: TGTGCCAGCAGTTACTCGTGGGGCGGAGACACTGAAGCTTTCTTT
CDR3aa: CASSYSWGGDTEAFF

v_gene: TRBV5-8
d_gene: .
abundance: .
j_gene: TRBJ2-7
CDR3nt: TGTGCCTCGCTAGGAGCGCGCAACGAGCAGTACTTC
CDR3aa: CASLGARNEQYF

v_gene: TRBV2
d_gene: .
abundance: .
j_gene: TRBJ1-1
CDR3nt: TGTGCCAGCAGTGAACAGGGCCTGAACACTGAAGCTTTCTTT
CDR3aa: CASSEQGLNTEAFF

v_gene: TRBV7-9
d_gene: TRBD2
abundance: .
j_gene: TRBJ2-7
CDR3nt: TGTGCCAGCAGCTTAGCCAGCGGGGTGACTTACGAGCAGTACTTC
CDR3aa: CASSLASGVTYEQYF

v_gene: TRBV25-1
d_gene: .
abundance: .
j_gene: TRBJ1-1
CDR3nt: TGTGCCAGCAAAGAGGATTTTTACACTGAAGCTTTCTTT
CDR3aa: CASKEDFYTEAFF

v_gene: TRBV12-3/TRBV12-4
d_gene: TRBD1
abundance: .
j_gene: TRBJ1-2
CDR3nt: TGTGCCAGCAGTACAGGGGGCGGCTACACCTTC
CDR3aa: CASSTGGGYTF

v_gene: TRBV7-2
d_gene: .
abundance: .
j_gene: TRBJ1-1
CDR3nt: TGTGCCAGCAGCTCAAGTAGGCAGGGGTTTATGAACACTGAAGCTTTCTTT
CDR3aa: CASSSSRQGFMNTEAFF

v_gene: TRBV5-6
d_gene: TRBD2
abundance: .
j_gene: TRBJ2-3
CDR3nt: TGTGCCAGCACCCCGAGCAGCGGGACTAGCACAGATACGCAGTATTTT
CDR3aa: CASTPSSGTSTDTQYF

v_gene: TRBV20-1
d_gene: .
abundance: once
j_gene: TRBJ1-2
CDR3nt: TGCAGTGCTAGTAGTCGACGGGGAAACCCATATGGCTACACCTTC
CDR3aa: CSASSRRGNPYGYTF

v_gene: TRBV27
d_gene: .
abundance: .
j_gene: TRBJ2-2
CDR3nt: TGTGCCAGCAGGGACGGGAAACAGGGCGGAACCGGGGAGCTGTTTTTT
CDR3aa: CASRDGKQGGTGELFF

v_gene: TRBV5-4
d_gene: .
abundance: .
j_gene: TRBJ1-1
CDR3nt: TGTGCCAGCACCCCGGGGGTGGGGAACACTGAAGCTTTCTTT
CDR3aa: CASTPGVGNTEAFF

v_gene: TRBV3-1/TRBV3-2
d_gene: .
abundance: .
j_gene: TRBJ1-3
CDR3nt: TGTGCCAGCAGCCAACGGGTCTCTGGAAACACCATATATTTT
CDR3aa: CASSQRVSGNTIYF

v_gene: TRBV9
d_gene: TRBD2
abundance: .
j_gene: TRBJ2-1
CDR3nt: TGTGCCAGCAGCGTACACCCGGGACTAGCTTTATACAATGAGCAGTTCTTC
CDR3aa: CASSVHPGLALYNEQFF

v_gene: TRBV30
d_gene: .
abundance: .
j_gene: TRBJ2-2
CDR3nt: TGTGCCTGGAGTCCCTTAACGGCCGGGGAGCTGTTTTTT
CDR3aa: CAWSPLTAGELFF

v_gene: TRBV7-2
d_gene: TRBD2
abundance: .
j_gene: TRBJ2-1
CDR3nt: TGTGCCAGCAGCCCTATCGGGACTAGCGGGATCAATGAGCAGTTCTTC
CDR3aa: CASSPIGTSGINEQFF

v_gene: TRBV19
d_gene: .
abundance: .
j_gene: TRBJ2-7
CDR3nt: TGTGCCAGTAGTATACAGAACAGCTACGAGCAGTACTTC
CDR3aa: CASSIQNSYEQYF

v_gene: TRBV21-1
d_gene: .
abundance: .
j_gene: TRBJ2-4
CDR3nt: TGTGCCAGCAGCAAAGTGCCAGGCAAAAACATTCAGTACTTC
CDR3aa: CASSKVPGKNIQYF

v_gene: TRBV18
d_gene: .
abundance: .
j_gene: TRBJ1-1
CDR3nt: TGTGCCAGCTCCCCCGCACTGACACTCACTGAAGCTTTCTTT
CDR3aa: CASSPALTLTEAFF